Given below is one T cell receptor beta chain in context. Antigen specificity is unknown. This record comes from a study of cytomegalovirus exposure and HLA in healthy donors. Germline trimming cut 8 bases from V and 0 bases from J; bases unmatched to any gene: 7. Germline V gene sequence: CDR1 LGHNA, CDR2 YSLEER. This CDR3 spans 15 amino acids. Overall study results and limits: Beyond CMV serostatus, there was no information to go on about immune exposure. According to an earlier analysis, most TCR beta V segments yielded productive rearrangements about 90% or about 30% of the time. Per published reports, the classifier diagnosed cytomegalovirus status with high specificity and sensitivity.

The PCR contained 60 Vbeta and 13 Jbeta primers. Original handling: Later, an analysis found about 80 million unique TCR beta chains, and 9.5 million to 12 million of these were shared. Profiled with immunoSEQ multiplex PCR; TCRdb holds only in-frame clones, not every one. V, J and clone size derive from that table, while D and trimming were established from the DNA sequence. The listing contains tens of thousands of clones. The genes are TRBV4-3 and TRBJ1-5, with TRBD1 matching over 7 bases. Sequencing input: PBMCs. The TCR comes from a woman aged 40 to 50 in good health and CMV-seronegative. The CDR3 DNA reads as TGCGCCAGCGGGCGAGACAGGGCTAGCAATCAGCCCCAGCATTTT. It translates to CASGRDRASNQPQHF.